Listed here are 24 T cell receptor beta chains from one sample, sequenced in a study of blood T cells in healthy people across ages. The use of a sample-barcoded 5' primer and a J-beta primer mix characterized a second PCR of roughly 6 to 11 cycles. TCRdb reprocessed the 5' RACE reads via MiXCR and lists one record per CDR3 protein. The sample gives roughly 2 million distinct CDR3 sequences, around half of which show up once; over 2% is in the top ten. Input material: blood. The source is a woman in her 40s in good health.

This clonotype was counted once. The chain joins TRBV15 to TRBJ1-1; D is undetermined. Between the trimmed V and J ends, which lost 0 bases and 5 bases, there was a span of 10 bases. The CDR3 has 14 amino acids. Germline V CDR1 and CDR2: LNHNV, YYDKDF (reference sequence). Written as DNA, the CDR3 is TGTGCCACCAGCAGAGATCGGGGAGGGACTGAAGCTTTCTTT. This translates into CATSRDRGGTEAFF.

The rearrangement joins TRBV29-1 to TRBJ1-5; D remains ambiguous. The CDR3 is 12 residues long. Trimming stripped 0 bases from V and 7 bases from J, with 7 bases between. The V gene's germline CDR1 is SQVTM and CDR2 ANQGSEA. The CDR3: CSVEEGGQPQHF. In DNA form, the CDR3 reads TGCAGCGTTGAAGAGGGAGGGCAGCCCCAGCATTTT. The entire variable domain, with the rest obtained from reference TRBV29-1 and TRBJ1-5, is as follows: SAVISQKPSRDICQRGTSLTIQCQVDSQVTMMFWYRQQPGQSLTLIATANQGSEATYESGFVIDKFPISRPNLTFSTLTVSNMSPEDSSIYLCSVEEGGQPQHFGDGTRLSIL.

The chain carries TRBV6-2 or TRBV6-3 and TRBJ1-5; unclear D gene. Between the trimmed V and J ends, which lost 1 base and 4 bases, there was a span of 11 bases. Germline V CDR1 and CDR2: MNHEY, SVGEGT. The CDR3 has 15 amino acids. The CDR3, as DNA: TGTGCCAGCAGTTACTTGGGTCTCGCGAATCAGCCCCAGCATTTT. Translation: CASSYLGLANQPQHF.

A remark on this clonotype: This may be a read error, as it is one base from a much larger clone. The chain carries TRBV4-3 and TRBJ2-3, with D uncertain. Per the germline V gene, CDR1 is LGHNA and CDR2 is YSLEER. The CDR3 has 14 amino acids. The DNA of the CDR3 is TGCGCCAGCGGCCAAGATACATCTACAGATACGCAGTATTTT. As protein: CASGQDTSTDTQYF.

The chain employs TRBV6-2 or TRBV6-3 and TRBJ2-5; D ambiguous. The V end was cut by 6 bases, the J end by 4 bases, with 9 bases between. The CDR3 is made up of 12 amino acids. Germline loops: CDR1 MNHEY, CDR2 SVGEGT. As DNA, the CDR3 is TGTGCCAGCAGCCAGAATATAGAGACCCAGTACTTC. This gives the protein CASSQNIETQYF.

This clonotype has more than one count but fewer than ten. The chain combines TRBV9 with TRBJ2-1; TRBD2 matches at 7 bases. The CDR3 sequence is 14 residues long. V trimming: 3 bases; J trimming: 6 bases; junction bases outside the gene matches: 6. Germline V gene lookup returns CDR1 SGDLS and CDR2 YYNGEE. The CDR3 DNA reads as TGTGCCAGCAGCGCTAGCGGCTATGGCAATGAGCAGTTCTTC. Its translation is CASSASGYGNEQFF.

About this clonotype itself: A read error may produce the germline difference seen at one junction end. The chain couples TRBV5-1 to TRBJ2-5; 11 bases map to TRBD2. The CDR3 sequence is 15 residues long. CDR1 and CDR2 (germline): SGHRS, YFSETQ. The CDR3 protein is CASSPRLAGQETLYF. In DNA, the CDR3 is TGCGCCAGCAGCCCCCGACTAGCGGGACAAGAGACCCTGTACTTC.

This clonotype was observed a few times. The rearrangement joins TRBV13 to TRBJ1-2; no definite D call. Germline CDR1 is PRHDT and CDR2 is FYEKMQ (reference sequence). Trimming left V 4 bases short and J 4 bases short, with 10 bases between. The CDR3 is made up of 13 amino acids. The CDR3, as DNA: TGTGCCAGCAGCTCGAGCCCGAGCTATGGCTACACCTTC. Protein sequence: CASSSSPSYGYTF.

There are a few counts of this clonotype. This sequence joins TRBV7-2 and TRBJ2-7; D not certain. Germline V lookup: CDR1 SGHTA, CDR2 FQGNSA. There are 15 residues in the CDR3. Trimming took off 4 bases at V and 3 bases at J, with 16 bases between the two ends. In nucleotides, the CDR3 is TGTGCCAGCAGCTCGTTCGGTGGAGTCGGCTACGAGCAGTACTTC. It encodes CASSSFGGVGYEQYF. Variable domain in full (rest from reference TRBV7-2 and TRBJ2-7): GAGVSQSPSNKVTEKGKDVELRCDPISGHTALYWYRQSLGQGLEFLIYFQGNSAPDKSGLPSDRFSAERTGGSVSTLTIQRTQQEDSAVYLCASSSFGGVGYEQYFGPGTRLTVT.

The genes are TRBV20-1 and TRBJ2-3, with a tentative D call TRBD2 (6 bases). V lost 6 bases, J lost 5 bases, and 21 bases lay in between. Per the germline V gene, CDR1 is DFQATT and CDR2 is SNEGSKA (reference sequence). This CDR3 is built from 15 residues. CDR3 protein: CSAPSPGLGGDTQYF. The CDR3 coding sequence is TGCAGTGCCCCCTCCCCAGGGCTGGGGGGAGATACGCAGTATTTT.

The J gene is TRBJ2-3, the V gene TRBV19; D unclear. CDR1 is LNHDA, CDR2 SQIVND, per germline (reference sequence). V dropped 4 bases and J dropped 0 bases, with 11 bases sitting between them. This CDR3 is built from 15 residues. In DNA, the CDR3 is TGTGCCAGTAGTAAGGACGTTTGGAGCACAGATACGCAGTATTTT. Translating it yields CASSKDVWSTDTQYF.

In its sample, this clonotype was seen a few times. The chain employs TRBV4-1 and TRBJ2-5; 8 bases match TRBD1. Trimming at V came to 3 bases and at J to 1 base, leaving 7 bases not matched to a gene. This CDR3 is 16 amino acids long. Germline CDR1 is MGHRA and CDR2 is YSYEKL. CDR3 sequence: CASSHHGQGSQETQYF. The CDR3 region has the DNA TGCGCCAGCAGCCATCACGGACAGGGAAGCCAAGAGACCCAGTACTTC.

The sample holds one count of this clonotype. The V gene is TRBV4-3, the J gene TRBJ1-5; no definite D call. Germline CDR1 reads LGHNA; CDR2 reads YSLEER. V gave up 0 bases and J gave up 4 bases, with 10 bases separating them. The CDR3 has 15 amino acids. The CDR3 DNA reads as TGCGCCAGCAGCCAAGATTTGGGTCAAAATCAGCCCCAGCATTTT. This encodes CASSQDLGQNQPQHF.

CDR3 coding DNA: TGCGCCAGCAGCCAAGATTTCCCAGGGTGGTACGAGCAGTACTTC. It codes for CASSQDFPGWYEQYF. This chain connects TRBV4-3 to TRBJ2-7; D possibly corresponds to TRBD1 (5 bases). V lost 0 bases, J lost 4 bases, and 13 bases lay in between. The V gene's germline CDR1 is LGHNA and CDR2 YSLEER. The CDR3 length is 15 residues.

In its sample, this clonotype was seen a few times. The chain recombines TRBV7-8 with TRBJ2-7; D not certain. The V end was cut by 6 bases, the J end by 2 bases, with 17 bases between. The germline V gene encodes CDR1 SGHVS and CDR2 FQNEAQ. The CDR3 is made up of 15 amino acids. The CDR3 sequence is CASSSQTTLTYEQYF. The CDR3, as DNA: TGTGCCAGCAGTAGCCAGACCACACTCACCTACGAGCAGTACTTC. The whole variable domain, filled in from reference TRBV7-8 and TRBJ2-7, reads GAGVSQSPRYKVAKRGQDVALRCDPISGHVSLFWYQQALGQGPEFLTYFQNEAQLDKSGLPSDRFFAERPEGSVSTLKIQRTQQEDSAVYLCASSSQTTLTYEQYFGPGTRLTVT.

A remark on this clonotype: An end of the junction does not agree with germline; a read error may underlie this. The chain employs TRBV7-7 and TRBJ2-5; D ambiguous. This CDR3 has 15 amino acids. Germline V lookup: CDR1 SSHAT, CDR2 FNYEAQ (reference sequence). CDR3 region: CASSPSPGSQETQYF. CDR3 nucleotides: TGTGCTAGCAGCCCCAGTCCCGGGTCGCAAGAGACCCAGTACTTC. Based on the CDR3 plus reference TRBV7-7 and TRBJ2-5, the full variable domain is GAGVSQSPRYKVTKRGQDVTLRCDPISSHATLYWYQQALGQGPEFLTYFNYEAQPDKSGLPSDRFSAERPEGSISTLTIQRTEQRDSAMYRCASSPSPGSQETQYFGPGTRLLVL.

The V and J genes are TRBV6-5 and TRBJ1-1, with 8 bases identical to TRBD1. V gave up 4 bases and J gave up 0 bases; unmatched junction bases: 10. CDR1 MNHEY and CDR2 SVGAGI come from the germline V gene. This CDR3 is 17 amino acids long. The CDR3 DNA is TGTGCCAGCAGTTCAACTACAGGGGGATTATTGAACACTGAAGCTTTCTTT. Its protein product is CASSSTTGGLLNTEAFF.

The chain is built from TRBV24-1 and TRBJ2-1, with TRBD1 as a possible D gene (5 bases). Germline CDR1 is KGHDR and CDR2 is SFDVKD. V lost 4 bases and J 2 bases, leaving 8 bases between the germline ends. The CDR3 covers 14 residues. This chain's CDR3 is CATSDRETYNEQFF. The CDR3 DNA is TGTGCCACCAGTGACAGGGAAACCTACAATGAGCAGTTCTTC.

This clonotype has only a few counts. CDR3 DNA sequence: TGTGCCAGCAGTTACTCAAAGACAGGGGTACGTGGCTACACCTTC. Protein: CASSYSKTGVRGYTF. The chain recombines TRBV6-5 with TRBJ1-2, with 8 bases fitting TRBD1. Germline V gene lookup returns CDR1 MNHEY and CDR2 SVGAGI. The CDR3 consists of 15 residues. Trimming at V came to 0 bases and at J to 7 bases, leaving 7 bases not matched to a gene.

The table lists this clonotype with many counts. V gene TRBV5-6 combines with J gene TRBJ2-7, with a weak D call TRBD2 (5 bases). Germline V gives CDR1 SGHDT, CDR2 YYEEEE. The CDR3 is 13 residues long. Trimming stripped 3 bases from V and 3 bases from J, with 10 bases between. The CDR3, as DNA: TGTGCCAGCAGCTACCTCCGGGACTACGAGCAGTACTTC. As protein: CASSYLRDYEQYF.

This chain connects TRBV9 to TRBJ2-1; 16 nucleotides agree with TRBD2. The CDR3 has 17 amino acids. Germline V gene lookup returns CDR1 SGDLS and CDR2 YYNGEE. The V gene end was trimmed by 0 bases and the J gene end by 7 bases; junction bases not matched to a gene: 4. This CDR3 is CASSVAGGLAGGNEQFF. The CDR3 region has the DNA TGTGCCAGCAGCGTAGCTGGGGGACTAGCGGGGGGGAATGAGCAGTTCTTC.

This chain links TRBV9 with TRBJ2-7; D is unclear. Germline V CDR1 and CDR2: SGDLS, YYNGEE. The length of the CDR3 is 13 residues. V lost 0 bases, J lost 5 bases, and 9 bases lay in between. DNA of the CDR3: TGTGCCAGCAGCGTAGGAAGGGCCCACGAGCAGTACTTC. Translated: CASSVGRAHEQYF.

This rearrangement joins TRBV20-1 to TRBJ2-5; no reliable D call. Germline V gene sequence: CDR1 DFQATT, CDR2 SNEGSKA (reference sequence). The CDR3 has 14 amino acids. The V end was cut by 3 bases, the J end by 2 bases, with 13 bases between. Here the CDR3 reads CSASRAVRQETQYF. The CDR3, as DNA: TGCAGTGCTAGTAGGGCGGTAAGGCAAGAGACCCAGTACTTC.

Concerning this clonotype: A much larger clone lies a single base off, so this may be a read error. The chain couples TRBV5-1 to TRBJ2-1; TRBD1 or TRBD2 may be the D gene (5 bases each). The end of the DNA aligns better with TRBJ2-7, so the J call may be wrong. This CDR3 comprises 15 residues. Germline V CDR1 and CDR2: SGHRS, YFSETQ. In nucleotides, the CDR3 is TGCGCCAGCAGCTGGGACGGTAGCTCCTACAATGAGCAGTACTTC. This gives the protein CASSWDGSSYNEQYF.